These 14 T cell receptor beta chains were all obtained from the same sample, sequenced in a study of response to subunit inactivated influenza vaccine. TCRdb re-called the RT-PCR reads with MiXCR, one entry per CDR3 protein. The repertoire includes under 750,000 distinct CDR3 sequences, around 11% of them detected once, and roughly 10% sits in the top ten. Specimen: PBMCs from blood, collected on the day of vaccination. The receptors here all came from a man in his fifties who received an inactivated influenza vaccine.

The CDR3, as DNA: TGTGCCAGCAGTTACGGGACCACCGGGGAGCTGTTTTTT. Translating gives CASSYGTTGELFF. J is TRBJ2-2 and V is TRBV6-5; D is tentatively TRBD1 or TRBD2 (5 bases each). Per germline, CDR1 MNHEY and CDR2 SVGAGI. The CDR3 runs to 13 residues. Trimming removed 2 bases at V and 4 bases at J, with 5 bases between.

This clonotype has at least ten counts. This chain uses TRBV7-9 with TRBJ2-7; D unresolved. The V and J ends lost 2 bases and 2 bases respectively, with 4 bases between them. This CDR3 region has 12 residues. The germline V gene has CDR1 SEHNR and CDR2 FQNEAQ (reference sequence). DNA for the CDR3: TGTGCCAGCAGCTTAAGCCCCTACGAGCAGTACTTC. Translation: CASSLSPYEQYF.

A few counts support this clonotype. The V and J genes are TRBV7-2 and TRBJ2-2; a weak D match, TRBD1 (7 bases). The V and J ends lost 1 base and 7 bases respectively, with 10 bases between them. CDR3 length: 14 residues. Germline-derived CDR1 and CDR2 are SGHTA and FQGNSA. The CDR3 nucleotides are TGTGCCAGCAGCTTAGACAGGGGAGGCGGGGAGCTGTTTTTT. This sequence encodes CASSLDRGGGELFF. Complete variable domain (other parts from reference TRBV7-2 and TRBJ2-2): GAGVSQSPSNKVTEKGKDVELRCDPISGHTALYWYRQSLGQGLEFLIYFQGNSAPDKSGLPSDRFSAERTGGSVSTLTIQRTQQEDSAVYLCASSLDRGGGELFFGEGSRLTVL.

This chain links TRBV7-9 with TRBJ2-3; TRBD2 might be the D (6 bases). The CDR3 has 17 amino acids. V lost 4 bases and J lost 2, with 19 bases in between. The germline gives CDR1 SEHNR, CDR2 FQNEAQ (reference sequence). CDR3 in DNA: TGTGCCAGCAGCTCGGGAGCCCACGGTGGCCCCACAGATACGCAGTATTTT. Translated, it gives CASSSGAHGGPTDTQYF. Drawing the rest from reference TRBV7-9 and TRBJ2-3, the complete variable domain is DTGVSQNPRHKITKRGQNVTFRCDPISEHNRLYWYRQTLGQGPEFLTYFQNEAQLEKSRLLSDRFSAERPKGSFSTLEIQRTEQGDSAMYLCASSSGAHGGPTDTQYFGPGTRLTVL.

This clonotype was recorded many times. The chain links TRBV12-3 or TRBV12-4 to TRBJ2-5, with a tentative D call TRBD1 (5 bases). The V end lost 6 bases, the J end lost 4 bases, and 9 bases lay between the germline ends. CDR3 length: 12 amino acids. CDR3 loop: CASRQVLETQYF. CDR3 bases: TGTGCCAGCAGACAGGTTTTAGAGACCCAGTACTTC.

This chain joins TRBV7-8 and TRBJ2-1, with 8 bases fitting TRBD2. In germline, CDR1 is SGHVS, CDR2 FQNEAQ. The CDR3 covers 20 residues. V trimming: 1 base; J trimming: 9 bases; junction bases outside the gene matches: 23. The CDR3 loop is CASSLVRREGVAGGVREQFF. In DNA form, the CDR3 reads TGTGCCAGCAGCTTAGTTCGTCGTGAGGGTGTGGCGGGGGGAGTCCGTGAGCAGTTCTTC.

The J gene is TRBJ2-5, the V gene TRBV6-1; 7 bases are a match to TRBD1. The germline V gene encodes CDR1 MNHNS and CDR2 SASEGT. J gave up 2 bases and V 5 bases, and 11 bases lay outside the gene matches. The CDR3 has 16 residues. The CDR3 bases are TGTGCCAGCAGTCTAATGGCCGGGACAGCTCAAGAGACCCAGTACTTC. This encodes CASSLMAGTAQETQYF.

This chain joins TRBV5-1 and TRBJ2-3; 15 nucleotides align to TRBD2. With V trimmed by 5 bases and J by 4 bases, 11 bases remained unmatched. The germline gives CDR1 SGHRS, CDR2 YFSETQ. The CDR3 is 18 amino acids. CDR3 DNA sequence: TGCGCCAGCAGATCGGGACTAGCGGGGGGCCTGGGGGCAGATACGCAGTATTTT. Translation: CASRSGLAGGLGADTQYF.

This clonotype was found a few times. The J gene is TRBJ2-3, the V gene TRBV28; 13 bases match TRBD2. This CDR3 has 23 amino acids. CDR1 and CDR2 (germline): MDHEN, SYDVKM. Losses at the gene ends were 4 bases for V and 0 bases for J; bases not matched to a gene: 22. The CDR3 protein is CASSSTGVSTRLAGGPSTDTQYF. For the CDR3, the DNA is TGTGCCAGCAGTTCTACAGGGGTCTCGACTCGACTAGCGGGGGGCCCTAGCACAGATACGCAGTATTTT.

This clonotype was seen a few times. The J gene is TRBJ2-7, the V gene TRBV2, with D uncertain. This CDR3 comprises 12 residues. Germline V gene lookup returns CDR1 SNHLY and CDR2 FYNNEI. V was clipped by 8 bases and J by 7 bases, with 15 bases between them. CDR3 bases: TGTGCCAGCGACCGTCGGACGGGTGAGCAGTACTTC. Protein sequence: CASDRRTGEQYF. The full variable domain, with the rest looked up from reference TRBV2 and TRBJ2-7, is EPEVTQTPSHQVTQMGQEVILRCVPISNHLYFYWYRQILGQKVEFLVSFYNNEISEKSEIFDDQFSVERPDGSNFTLKIRSTKLEDSAMYFCASDRRTGEQYFGPGTRLTVT.

This clonotype was observed a handful of times. The chain is built from TRBV28 and TRBJ2-5; the D is unclear. Trimming removed 6 bases from V and 9 bases from J, with 17 bases in between. CDR3 size: 13 residues. Germline V lookup: CDR1 MDHEN, CDR2 SYDVKM. The chain's CDR3 is CASSSGRAMAQYF. The CDR3 DNA is TGTGCCAGCAGCTCAGGACGGGCAATGGCCCAGTACTTC.

This clonotype was found many times. The chain has TRBV5-1 and TRBJ1-2; a weak D match, TRBD1 (6 bases). The CDR3 runs 13 residues. Germline V gene data show CDR1 as SGHRS and CDR2 as YFSETQ. V was shortened by 0 bases and J by 7 bases, with 10 bases between the two germline ends. CDR3 sequence: CASSLDRDLGYTF. The CDR3 DNA sequence: TGCGCCAGCAGCTTGGACAGGGATCTTGGCTACACCTTC.

This chain connects TRBV7-9 to TRBJ2-7; D possibly corresponds to TRBD2 (5 bases). V dropped 1 base and J dropped 4 bases, with 17 bases sitting between them. The CDR3 is 16 residues long. Germline V CDR1 and CDR2: SEHNR, FQNEAQ (reference sequence). The CDR3 is CASSLGVSGRGYEQYF. As DNA, the CDR3 is TGTGCCAGCAGCTTAGGCGTGAGCGGCAGAGGGTACGAGCAGTACTTC.

The table lists this clonotype with a few counts. V and J are TRBV6-1 and TRBJ2-2; 12 nucleotides align to TRBD2. Looked up from germline, CDR1 is MNHNS and CDR2 is SASEGT. V shed 6 bases and J 6 bases; nucleotides not matched to a gene: 8. This CDR3 spans 16 amino acids. The CDR3 loop is CASRPLAGGGAGELFF. The CDR3 DNA follows: TGTGCCAGCAGGCCACTAGCGGGAGGTGGCGCCGGGGAGCTGTTTTTT.